This is a list of T cell receptor beta chains from one sample in a study of Ad26.COV2.S vaccination and SARS-CoV-2 variants. Some clones are missing from TCRdb's copy, which holds only in-frame ones; the method was immunoSEQ multiplex PCR. The repertoire consists of around 310,000 clones, with around 90% occurring once and the leading ten covering 4.5% to 5.5%. This material consisted of peripheral blood, taken in a trial of Ad26.COV2.S vaccine versus placebo. These receptors originate from a person between 18 and 65 years old who received the Ad26.COV2.S COVID-19 vaccine or a placebo. CDR3s include the opening cysteine and the closing phenylalanine or tryptophan. Fields, in order: D gene, V gene, clone size, CDR3 length, J gene, CDR3 protein, CDR3 DNA. D genes are given only for firm matches. Clone size is given for some rows only: seen once, a few or many times, or a class if the clone is expanded.

>TRBD2|TRBV11-2|NA|17|TRBJ2-5
CASSLYIGTSGDLTQYF
TGTGCCAGCAGCTTATACATCGGGACTAGCGGGGACTTGACCCAGTACTTC
>TRBD1|TRBV5-1|NA|14|TRBJ1-2
CASSPGGTEYGYTF
TGCGCCAGCAGTCCGGGAGGGACAGAGTATGGCTACACCTTC
>TRBD1|TRBV30|NA|12|TRBJ1-1
CARYETGLKAFF
TGTGCCCGTTACGAGACAGGGTTGAAAGCTTTCTTT
>TRBD2|TRBV19|NA|16|TRBJ2-4
CASRRLAGGTKNIQYF
TGTGCCAGTAGAAGGCTAGCGGGGGGTACCAAAAACATTCAGTACTTC
>NA|TRBV19|NA|15|TRBJ1-6
CASSMAQGINSPLHF
TGTGCCAGTAGTATGGCTCAGGGCATCAATTCACCCCTCCACTTT
>NA|TRBV9|NA|20|TRBJ2-2
CASSVEFEGMRQGLTGELFF
TGTGCCAGCAGCGTAGAATTTGAGGGGATGAGACAGGGACTTACCGGGGAGCTGTTTTTT
>NA|TRBV13|NA|15|TRBJ2-5
CASSPLSSGQETQYF
TGTGCCAGCAGCCCCCTAAGTAGCGGACAAGAGACCCAGTACTTC
>NA|TRBV6-5|NA|16|TRBJ1-1
CASSSIAGRGPPEAFF
TGTGCCAGCAGTTCAATTGCGGGCCGGGGCCCCCCTGAAGCTTTCTTT
>NA|TRBV12-3/TRBV12-4|NA|13|TRBJ1-1
CASRDSMNTEAFF
TGTGCCAGCAGGGACAGCATGAACACTGAAGCTTTCTTT
>NA|TRBV27|NA|12|TRBJ1-1
CASTWVGTEAFF
TGTGCCAGCACCTGGGTGGGGACTGAAGCTTTCTTT
>TRBD2|TRBV9|NA|18|TRBJ2-3
CASSVGAPASGSTDTQYF
TGTGCCAGCAGCGTAGGGGCCCCGGCTAGCGGTAGCACAGATACGCAGTATTTT
>TRBD1|TRBV3-1/TRBV3-2|NA|13|TRBJ2-5
CASSPTGPETQYF
TGTGCCAGCAGCCCGACAGGGCCAGAGACCCAGTACTTC
>NA|TRBV6-5|NA|13|TRBJ1-1
CASSFAGGTEAFF
TGTGCCAGCAGTTTCGCAGGTGGCACTGAAGCTTTCTTT
>NA|TRBV4-3|NA|13|TRBJ1-6
CASSPGLNSPLHF
TGCGCCAGCAGCCCAGGTCTTAATTCACCCCTCCACTTT
>NA|TRBV12-3/TRBV12-4|NA|12|TRBJ1-1
CASTEGMGEAFF
TGTGCCAGCACTGAGGGTATGGGGGAAGCTTTCTTT
>NA|TRBV4-2|NA|16|TRBJ1-3
CASSATKVPSGNTIYF
TGTGCCAGCAGCGCGACGAAGGTCCCATCGGGAAACACCATATATTTT
>TRBD2|TRBV6-1|NA|16|TRBJ2-3
CASSEARGVFTDTQYF
TGTGCCAGCAGTGAAGCCCGGGGGGTTTTCACAGATACGCAGTATTTT
>TRBD2|TRBV6-6|NA|15|TRBJ2-3
CASAGGGLGTDTQYF
TGTGCCAGCGCCGGCGGGGGGTTGGGCACAGATACGCAGTATTTT
>NA|TRBV19|NA|18|TRBJ2-4
CASRNFAVSSGAKNIQYF
TGTGCCAGTAGGAATTTTGCAGTTTCCTCGGGGGCCAAAAACATTCAGTACTTC
>NA|TRBV12-5|NA|16|TRBJ2-5
CASGRGAQGAQETQYF
TGTGCTAGTGGTCGAGGGGCACAGGGAGCTCAAGAGACCCAGTACTTC
>NA|TRBV11-2|NA|16|TRBJ2-2
CASSLFRGEGTGELFF
TGTGCCAGCAGCTTATTCAGGGGCGAGGGCACCGGGGAGCTGTTTTTT
>NA|TRBV6-2/TRBV6-3|NA|13|TRBJ2-2
CASSWGWAGELFF
TGTGCCAGCAGTTGGGGGTGGGCCGGGGAGCTGTTTTTT
>NA|TRBV28|once|11|TRBJ2-3
CASSEGDTQYF
TGTGCCAGCAGTGAAGGAGATACGCAGTATTTT
>NA|TRBV6-5|NA|13|TRBJ2-2
CASTVTDTGELFF
TGTGCCAGCACGGTTACGGACACCGGGGAGCTGTTTTTT
>NA|TRBV19|NA|12|TRBJ1-5
CASRGVYQPQHF
TGTGCCAGTAGGGGCGTTTATCAGCCCCAGCATTTT
>TRBD1|TRBV11-3|NA|16|TRBJ1-6
CASSRDSSSYNSPLHF
TGTGCCAGCAGCCGGGACAGTAGCTCCTATAATTCACCCCTCCACTTT
>NA|TRBV25-1|NA|13|TRBJ1-1
CASSALGNTEAFF
TGTGCCAGCAGTGCCCTCGGGAACACTGAAGCTTTCTTT
>NA|TRBV12-5|NA|12|TRBJ2-3
CASLRGFDTQYF
TGTGCTAGTCTCCGGGGGTTTGATACGCAGTATTTT
>NA|TRBV28|NA|17|TRBJ2-3
CASRTTRISSRTDTQYF
TGTGCCAGCCGAACTACCCGTATCTCCTCCCGCACAGATACGCAGTATTTT
>NA|TRBV29-1|NA|15|TRBJ1-2
CSVEDFGSSTNGYTF
TGCAGCGTTGAAGATTTCGGCTCGAGTACGAATGGCTACACCTTC
>NA|TRBV11-2|NA|15|TRBJ2-2
CASSLVPGGVGELFF
TGTGCCAGCAGCTTAGTACCGGGGGGCGTCGGGGAGCTGTTTTTT
>TRBD1|TRBV19|NA|14|TRBJ1-5
CASKVGTGDQPQHF
TGTGCCAGTAAGGTCGGGACAGGGGATCAGCCCCAGCATTTT
>NA|TRBV5-6|NA|13|TRBJ1-5
CASSPAGHQPQHF
TGTGCCAGCAGCCCCGCCGGGCATCAGCCCCAGCATTTT
>NA|TRBV4-3|NA|15|TRBJ1-2
CASSQDSFSWYGYTF
TGCGCCAGCAGCCAAGATAGTTTCTCGTGGTATGGCTACACCTTC
>NA|TRBV2|NA|14|TRBJ1-2
CASSAQGGNYGYTF
TGTGCCAGCAGTGCACAGGGAGGAAATTATGGCTACACCTTC
>TRBD1|TRBV27|NA|15|TRBJ2-5
CASSLLGQPKETQYF
TGTGCCAGCAGTTTGTTGGGACAGCCCAAAGAGACCCAGTACTTC
>NA|TRBV7-6|NA|12|TRBJ2-1
CASSPFRGAPFF
TGTGCCAGCAGCCCTTTTCGGGGGGCGCCGTTCTTC
>NA|TRBV20-1|NA|11|TRBJ1-1
CSASPQPEAFF
TGCAGTGCTAGTCCGCAGCCTGAAGCTTTCTTT